Each of the 27 T cell receptor beta chains below was sequenced from the same sample in a study of molecular identifiers for immune sequencing clone quantification. TCRdb re-analysed the PCR reads in MiXCR, keeping a single row per CDR3 protein. The sample lists about half a million distinct CDR3 sequences, 25% seen once, with around 0.8% in the top ten. Input material: naive CD8+ T cells from blood, with Jurkat cell RNA spiked in. Subset given: FACS-sorted CD8+CD4-CCR7+CD45RA+ naive T cells. These receptors were collected from a human donor in good health. Some libraries in this study had Jurkat cell RNA spiked in.

This clonotype was observed a few times. The chain links TRBV13 to TRBJ2-2, with 7 bases aligning to TRBD2. CDR3 length equals 15 residues. CDR1 is PRHDT, CDR2 FYEKMQ, per germline (reference sequence). With 4 bases clipped from V and 5 bases from J, the junction kept 7 bases outside the gene matches. This CDR3 is CASSSGLEPTGELFF. In nucleotides, the CDR3 is TGTGCCAGCAGCTCCGGACTAGAACCGACCGGGGAGCTGTTTTTT. The variable domain in full, completed from reference TRBV13 and TRBJ2-2, reads AAGVIQSPRHLIKEKRETATLKCYPIPRHDTVYWYQQGPGQDPQFLISFYEKMQSDKGSIPDRFSAQQFSDYHSELNMSSLELGDSALYFCASSSGLEPTGELFFGEGSRLTVL.

This clonotype was observed a few times. V is TRBV5-6 and J is TRBJ2-2, with 11 bases fitting TRBD1. Germline trimming cut 4 bases from V and 5 bases from J; bases unmatched to any gene: 7. CDR3 length: 16 residues. The germline V gene encodes CDR1 SGHDT and CDR2 YYEEEE. The CDR3 region is CASSHGTGGETGELFF. CDR3 bases: TGTGCCAGCAGCCACGGGACAGGGGGAGAGACCGGGGAGCTGTTTTTT. The full variable domain, in which reference TRBV5-6 and TRBJ2-2 provide the parts outside the CDR3, is DAGVTQSPTHLIKTRGQQVTLRCSPKSGHDTVSWYQQALGQGPQFIFQYYEEEERQRGNFPDRFSGHQFPNYSSELNVNALLLGDSALYLCASSHGTGGETGELFFGEGSRLTVL.

Turning to this clonotype: A much larger clone differs from this one at a single base, so this may be a read error. V usage is TRBV6-1 and J usage is TRBJ1-5; D gene uncertain. V was cut by 0 bases and J by 3 bases, with 15 bases left in between. Germline V CDR1 and CDR2: MNHNS, SASEGT. CDR3 length equals 17 residues. In nucleotides, the CDR3 is TGTGCCAGCAGTGAAGCGAGGGCGGCACGGCTCAATCAGCCCCAGCATTTT. It specifies CASSEARAARLNQPQHF.

The chain joins TRBV30 to TRBJ2-1, with 10 nucleotides matching TRBD1. The germline gives CDR1 GTSNPN, CDR2 SVGIG (reference sequence). Trimming at V came to 3 bases and at J to 2 bases, leaving 4 bases not matched to a gene. The CDR3 consists of 15 residues. CDR3 residues: CAWSAGQGTYNEQFF. Here the CDR3 DNA reads TGTGCCTGGAGCGCGGGACAGGGGACCTACAATGAGCAGTTCTTC.

This chain joins TRBV19 and TRBJ2-1; D is ambiguous. The length of the CDR3 is 12 residues. Germline assignment: CDR1 LNHDA and CDR2 SQIVND (reference sequence). Between the trimmed V and J ends, which lost 5 bases and 6 bases, there was a span of 8 bases. The CDR3 protein is CASSPHSNEQFF. Here the CDR3 DNA reads TGTGCCAGTAGTCCCCACAGCAATGAGCAGTTCTTC. Full variable domain (missing parts from reference TRBV19 and TRBJ2-1): DGGITQSPKYLFRKEGQNVTLSCEQNLNHDAMYWYRQDPGQGLRLIYYSQIVNDFQKGDIAEGYSVSREKKESFPLTVTSAQKNPTAFYLCASSPHSNEQFFGPGTRLTVL.

Comments on this clonotype: One end of the junction is discordant with germline, which a read error may explain. The J gene is TRBJ2-2, the V gene TRBV3-1, with 9 nucleotides matching TRBD1. The CDR3 spans 16 residues. Looked up from germline, CDR1 is LGHDT and CDR2 is YNNKEL (reference sequence). The CDR3 region is CASGQDRGAGTGELFF. As DNA, the CDR3 is TGTGCCAGCGGCCAAGACAGGGGGGCAGGCACCGGGGAGCTGTTTTTT.

Details on this clonotype: This may be a read error, as it is one base from a much larger clone. V gene TRBV7-9 combines with J gene TRBJ2-3, with a tentative D call TRBD1 (6 bases). Germline V gene lookup returns CDR1 SEHNR and CDR2 FQNEAQ (reference sequence). This CDR3 comprises 15 residues. The CDR3 sequence: CVSSLSGDPTDTQYF. CDR3 nucleotide sequence: TGTGTCAGCAGCCTTTCAGGGGATCCTACAGATACGCAGTATTTT.

This clonotype was recorded many times. V gene TRBV9 combines with J gene TRBJ1-3; a weak D match, TRBD1 (6 bases). Trimming cost V 4 bases and J 0 bases, with 14 bases left between them. The CDR3 spans 16 residues. Germline V lookup: CDR1 SGDLS, CDR2 YYNGEE. The CDR3 DNA is TGTGCCAGCAGCTTTAACAGGGACAACTCTGGAAACACCATATATTTT. This gives the protein CASSFNRDNSGNTIYF.

The chain is built from TRBV5-5 and TRBJ1-4; tentatively, D is TRBD1 (5 bases). Germline values: CDR1 SGHKS, CDR2 YYEKEE (reference sequence). V lost 2 bases and J 0 bases, leaving 11 bases between the germline ends. CDR3 length equals 16 residues. CDR3 in amino acids: CASSLLGGATNEKLFF. The CDR3 nucleotides read TGTGCCAGCAGCTTATTGGGGGGAGCAACTAATGAAAAACTGTTTTTT.

This clonotype was picked up many times. This rearrangement joins TRBV19 to TRBJ2-7; D possibly corresponds to TRBD2 (5 bases). The CDR3 is 12 residues long. The ends were cut back, 1 base at V and 6 bases at J, with 7 bases in the middle. Germline V gene sequence: CDR1 LNHDA, CDR2 SQIVND (reference sequence). CDR3 region: CASSIGGSEQYF. Here the CDR3 DNA reads TGTGCCAGTAGTATAGGAGGGTCCGAGCAGTACTTC. Looking up the rest from reference TRBV19 and TRBJ2-7 gives the full variable domain: DGGITQSPKYLFRKEGQNVTLSCEQNLNHDAMYWYRQDPGQGLRLIYYSQIVNDFQKGDIAEGYSVSREKKESFPLTVTSAQKNPTAFYLCASSIGGSEQYFGPGTRLTVT.

V is TRBV7-9 and J is TRBJ2-7; 11 bases agree with TRBD2. J lost 3 bases, V lost 5 bases, and 15 bases had no gene match. CDR3 length: 18 residues. The germline gives CDR1 SEHNR, CDR2 FQNEAQ (reference sequence). The CDR3 sequence is CASSPGTSGHPEYYEQYF. In DNA form, the CDR3 reads TGTGCCAGCAGCCCCGGGACTAGCGGTCACCCAGAATACTACGAGCAGTACTTC.

The gene calls are TRBV4-3 and TRBJ2-3; D remains ambiguous. CDR1 and CDR2 (germline): LGHNA, YSLEER. This CDR3 contains 14 residues. Deletions cut 0 bases from V and 2 bases from J, with 6 bases between. The CDR3 spells CASSQDTYTDTQYF. The DNA of the CDR3 is TGCGCCAGCAGCCAAGATACCTACACAGATACGCAGTATTTT.

This clonotype came up a few times. The chain uses TRBV19 and TRBJ1-3, with a possible D match to TRBD1 (5 bases). CDR3 length: 14 amino acids. The germline V gene encodes CDR1 LNHDA and CDR2 SQIVND (reference sequence). V gave up 5 bases and J gave up 1 base, with 9 bases separating them. CDR3 region: CASSPRQSGNTIYF. The CDR3 DNA reads as TGTGCCAGTAGTCCTCGACAGTCTGGAAACACCATATATTTT.

Only a few counts were recorded for this clonotype. This sequence joins TRBV20-1 and TRBJ2-7; 11 positions match TRBD2. The V and J ends lost 1 base and 4 bases, in that order; junction bases with no gene match: 12. CDR3 length equals 17 residues. Germline V gene lookup returns CDR1 DFQATT and CDR2 SNEGSKA (reference sequence). In DNA form, the CDR3 reads TGCAGTGCTAGAGTCGGATTAGCGGGAGGGCCGGGATACGAGCAGTACTTC. Translating it yields CSARVGLAGGPGYEQYF.

As to this clonotype: A much larger clone is a single base away; this may be a read error. The CDR3 carries no conserved terminal phenylalanine or tryptophan, so it likely arises from a read error. The chain recombines TRBV27 with TRBJ1-4; 9 bases line up with TRBD1. Germline CDR1 MNHEY, CDR2 SMNVEV (reference sequence). Germline trimming cut 4 bases from V and 5 bases from J; bases unmatched to any gene: 2. The CDR3 runs to 14 residues. CDR3 nucleotide sequence: TGTGCCAGCAGTTCGGGACAGGGAAATGAAAAACTGTTTCTT. Translating gives CASSSGQGNEKLFL.

The V and J genes are TRBV6-2 or TRBV6-3 and TRBJ2-3, with D perhaps TRBD1 or TRBD2 (5 bases each). This CDR3 contains 19 residues. V was cut by 0 bases and J by 0 bases, with 19 bases left in between. Per the germline V gene, CDR1 is MNHEY and CDR2 is SVGEGT. CDR3 loop: CASSYSTRDPNPSTDTQYF. CDR3 nucleotide sequence: TGTGCCAGCAGTTACTCAACCCGGGACCCCAACCCTAGCACAGATACGCAGTATTTT.

V is TRBV2 and J is TRBJ2-3, with no clear D. There are 15 residues in the CDR3. V shed 3 bases and J shed 3 bases, with 13 bases lying between them. CDR1 SNHLY and CDR2 FYNNEI come from the germline V gene. The CDR3 region is CASSEGVMGTDTQYF. The CDR3 nucleotides read TGTGCCAGCAGTGAGGGCGTTATGGGGACAGATACGCAGTATTTT. Together with reference TRBV2 and TRBJ2-3, the CDR3 gives the full variable domain: EPEVTQTPSHQVTQMGQEVILRCVPISNHLYFYWYRQILGQKVEFLVSFYNNEISEKSEIFDDQFSVERPDGSNFTLKIRSTKLEDSAMYFCASSEGVMGTDTQYFGPGTRLTVL.

With respect to this clonotype: A much larger clone lies one base from this, so it may be a read error. This CDR3 reads CSARDLREGLEAFF. The CDR3 DNA follows: TGCAGTGCTAGAGATTTACGGGAAGGACTTGAAGCTTTCTTT. This chain joins TRBV20-1 and TRBJ1-1; D remains ambiguous. CDR3 length equals 14 residues. V lost 0 bases and J 7 bases, leaving 15 bases between the germline ends. Looked up from germline, CDR1 is DFQATT and CDR2 is SNEGSKA (reference sequence).

The chain is built from TRBV6-2 or TRBV6-3 and TRBJ2-4, with TRBD2 as a possible D gene (5 bases). The V end lost 2 bases, the J end lost 0 bases, and 20 bases lay between the germline ends. Germline CDR1 and CDR2: MNHEY and SVGEGT. The CDR3 has 19 amino acids. CDR3 sequence (DNA): TGTGCCAGCAGTTACCCAACCAGTGCGGCGGGCCTAGCCAAAAACATTCAGTACTTC. Its protein product is CASSYPTSAAGLAKNIQYF.

A word on this clonotype: Just one base apart from a much larger clone, this may be a read error. The chain has TRBV13 and TRBJ2-5; the D is unclear. The V gene's germline CDR1 is PRHDT and CDR2 FYEKMQ (reference sequence). With 3 bases removed from V and 4 bases from J, the gap between germline ends came to 18 bases. This CDR3 region has 16 residues. This CDR3 reads CASSLPAVGMGETQYF. The CDR3 DNA is TGTGCCAGCAGCTTGCCCGCTGTAGGGATGGGAGAGACCCAGTACTTC.

This clonotype was counted ten times or more. The chain uses TRBV4-3 and TRBJ2-7; the match to TRBD1 covers 9 bases. Losses at the gene ends were 4 bases for V and 4 bases for J; bases not matched to a gene: 8. Germline lookup yields CDR1 LGHNA and CDR2 YSLEER. This CDR3 region has 15 residues. In nucleotides, the CDR3 is TGCGCCAGCAGCCCGACCGGGACAGGGATTTACGAGCAGTACTTC. It yields the protein CASSPTGTGIYEQYF.

In this sample, this clonotype turned up a few times. The CDR3 region is CASSEGLPLEQYF. The CDR3 DNA is TGTGCCAGCAGTGAGGGTCTTCCGCTCGAGCAGTACTTC. The chain joins TRBV27 to TRBJ2-7; perhaps TRBD2 as D (5 bases). Germline V lookup: CDR1 MNHEY, CDR2 SMNVEV (reference sequence). V was pared by 5 bases and J by 6 bases, with 14 bases between. The CDR3 consists of 13 residues.

This clonotype occurred many times. J is TRBJ2-3 and V is TRBV5-4; TRBD2 is a possible D gene (6 bases). The CDR3 spans 15 residues. CDR1 and CDR2 from the germline V gene are SGHNT and YYREEE (reference sequence). V lost 1 base and J 2 bases, leaving 11 bases between the germline ends. The CDR3 region is CASSLRLAFTDTQYF. In nucleotides, the CDR3 is TGTGCCAGCAGCTTGCGGCTAGCGTTCACAGATACGCAGTATTTT.

A few counts support this clonotype. The CDR3 reads CASSQDRQGGSNSPLHF. CDR3 sequence (DNA): TGCGCCAGCAGCCAAGACAGACAGGGGGGCAGTAATTCACCCCTCCACTTT. The chain carries TRBV4-3 and TRBJ1-6, with 9 bases that match TRBD1. Looked up from germline, CDR1 is LGHNA and CDR2 is YSLEER. The CDR3 spans 17 residues. Losses at the gene ends were 0 bases for V and 6 bases for J; bases not matched to a gene: 6.

This sequence joins TRBV5-6 and TRBJ2-5, with D unclear. Deletions cut 4 bases from V and 4 bases from J, with 17 bases between. The CDR3 has 15 residues. Germline V gene lookup returns CDR1 SGHDT and CDR2 YYEEEE. In DNA form, the CDR3 reads TGTGCCAGCAGCGACCTACCAATACAGAGAGAGACCCAGTACTTC. It yields the protein CASSDLPIQRETQYF.

This clonotype was observed at least ten times. The J gene is TRBJ1-1, the V gene TRBV5-6; D is undetermined. CDR1 SGHDT and CDR2 YYEEEE come from the germline V gene. The V gene lost 0 bases and the J gene lost 5 bases, with 14 bases spanning the gap. CDR3 length equals 15 residues. The CDR3 here is CASSLAAGSGTEAFF. CDR3 sequence (DNA): TGTGCCAGCAGCTTGGCCGCGGGGTCGGGAACTGAAGCTTTCTTT.

This clonotype has at least ten counts. The V and J genes are TRBV6-5 and TRBJ2-5; D uncertain. This CDR3 spans 13 amino acids. From germline, CDR1 is MNHEY and CDR2 SVGAGI. The V gene lost 6 bases and the J gene lost 1 base, with 9 bases spanning the gap. CDR3 in DNA: TGTGCCAGCAGCCCCAACCCCCAAGAGACCCAGTACTTC. Amino acids: CASSPNPQETQYF.